This T cell receptor (beta chain) was retrieved from a study of blood T cells in healthy people across ages. Alongside a J-beta primer mix, a sample-barcoded 5' primer served in a second PCR lasting about 6 to 12 cycles. Each cDNA molecule, via a template-switch adaptor with 12 random nucleotides, was tagged. One entry per CDR3 protein, called by TCRdb with MiXCR from the 5' RACE reads. Here the sample spans some 1,800,000 distinct CDR3 sequences, about 39% being singletons. Findings and caveats of the study: The study regarded diversity estimates from one million T cells as underestimates. Naive CD4+ cells and diversity were both higher in long-lived donors than in aged donors.

V shed 6 bases and J shed 5 bases, with 10 bases lying between them. The CDR3 extends over 12 amino acids. The germline V gene has CDR1 MNHEY and CDR2 SVGEGT. This clonotype was found many times. What it binds is unknown. It was around 10 milliliters of peripheral blood that were drawn from each donor. The clonotype was recovered from a human donor in good health. Sequencing was done on a sample of blood. This chain links TRBV6-2 or TRBV6-3 with TRBJ2-5, with TRBD2 as a possible D gene (5 bases). DNA for the CDR3: TGTGCCAGCAGCCTCCAGCGGGAGACCCAGTACTTC. This encodes CASSLQRETQYF.